This TCR beta chain was retrieved from a study of shared clonotypes between healthy human individuals. When replicate PCRs were run on sorted subsets, they used around 0.2 ug DNA, about 31,000 T cell genomes. The protocol was immunoSEQ multiplex PCR, while the TCRdb copy is restricted to in-frame clones and leaves out a portion. The sample consists of 800,000 to 1,200,000 clones, roughly 74% of them appearing once. Study-level points and caveats: Clonotype sharing across a few donors was observed for roughly 5% of naive CD4 clonotypes.

HIV-negative, healthy adults without recent acute infections or vaccinations were the donors. The table lists this clone with a count of one. Its cognate antigen is unknown. V shed 5 bases and J shed 0 bases, with 8 bases lying between them. The CDR3 length is 13 residues. Germline-derived CDR1 and CDR2 are MNHEY and SMNVEV (reference sequence). The rearrangement links TRBV27 to TRBJ2-7; D is ambiguous. The clonotype comes from a man in his late teens or twenties in good health. Some clones in this sample may be carry-over from other donors' samples. Sequenced sample: memory CD4+ T cells from PBMCs. Subset: CD45RA-negative fraction. The CDR3 sequence is CASSTPYSYEQYF. For the CDR3, the DNA is TGTGCCAGCAGTACACCCTACTCCTACGAGCAGTACTTC.